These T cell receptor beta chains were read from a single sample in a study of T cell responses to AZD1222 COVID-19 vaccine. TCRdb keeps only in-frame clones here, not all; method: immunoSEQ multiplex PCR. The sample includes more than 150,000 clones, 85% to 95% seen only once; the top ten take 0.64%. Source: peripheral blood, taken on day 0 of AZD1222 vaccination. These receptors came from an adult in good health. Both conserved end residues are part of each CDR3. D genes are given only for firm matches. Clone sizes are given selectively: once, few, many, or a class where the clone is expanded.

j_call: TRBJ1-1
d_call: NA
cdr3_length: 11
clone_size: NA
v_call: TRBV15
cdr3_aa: CATSRISEAFF
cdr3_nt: TGTGCCACCAGCAGAATAAGTGAAGCTTTCTTT

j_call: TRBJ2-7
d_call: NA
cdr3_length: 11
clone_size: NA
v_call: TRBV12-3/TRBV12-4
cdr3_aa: CASSLRSEQYF
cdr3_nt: TGTGCCAGCAGTTTAAGGAGCGAGCAGTACTTC

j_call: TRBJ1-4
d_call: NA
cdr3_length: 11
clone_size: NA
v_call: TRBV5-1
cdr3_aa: CASRGEEKLFF
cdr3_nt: TGCGCCAGCAGGGGAGAGGAAAAACTGTTTTTT

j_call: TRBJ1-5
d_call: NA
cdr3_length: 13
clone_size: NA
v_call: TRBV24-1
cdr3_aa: CATSDRSNQPQHF
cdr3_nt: TGTGCCACCAGTGACCGATCCAATCAGCCCCAGCATTTT

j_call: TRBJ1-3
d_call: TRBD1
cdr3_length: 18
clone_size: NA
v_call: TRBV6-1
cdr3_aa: CASSEGPGQGISGNTIYF
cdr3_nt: TGTGCCAGCAGTGAAGGTCCGGGACAGGGAATCTCTGGAAACACCATATATTTT

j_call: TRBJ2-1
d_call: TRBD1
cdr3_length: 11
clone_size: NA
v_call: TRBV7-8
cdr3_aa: CASSTGQGQFF
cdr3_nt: TGTGCCAGCAGTACCGGACAGGGGCAGTTCTTC

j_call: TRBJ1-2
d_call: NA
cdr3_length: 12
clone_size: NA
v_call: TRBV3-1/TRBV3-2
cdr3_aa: CASSGRNYGYTF
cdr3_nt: TGTGCCAGCAGCGGACGGAACTATGGCTACACCTTC

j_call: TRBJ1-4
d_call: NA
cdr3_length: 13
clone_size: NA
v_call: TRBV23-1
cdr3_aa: CASSLGGSEKLFF
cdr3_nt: TGCGCCAGCAGTCTTGGAGGGAGTGAAAAACTGTTTTTT

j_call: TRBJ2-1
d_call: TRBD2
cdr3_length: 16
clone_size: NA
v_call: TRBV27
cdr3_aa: CASSQLMGGEVNEQFF
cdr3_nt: TGTGCCAGCAGTCAGTTAATGGGAGGGGAGGTAAATGAGCAGTTCTTC

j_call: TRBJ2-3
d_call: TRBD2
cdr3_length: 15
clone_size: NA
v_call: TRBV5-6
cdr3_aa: CASSSSPSGRDTQYF
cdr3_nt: TGTGCCAGCAGCTCCAGCCCTAGCGGGAGGGATACGCAGTATTTT

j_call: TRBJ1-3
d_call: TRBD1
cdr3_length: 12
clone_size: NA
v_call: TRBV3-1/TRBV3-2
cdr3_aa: CASGTGPYTIYF
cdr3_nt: TGTGCCAGCGGGACAGGGCCGTACACCATATATTTT

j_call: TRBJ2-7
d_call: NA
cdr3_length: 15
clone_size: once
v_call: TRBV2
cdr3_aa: CASSDIGQLSYEQYF
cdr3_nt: TGTGCCAGCAGTGATATAGGACAGTTGTCCTACGAGCAGTACTTC

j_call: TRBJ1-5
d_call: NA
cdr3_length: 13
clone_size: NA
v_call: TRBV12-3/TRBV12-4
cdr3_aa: CASSLGGKQPQHF
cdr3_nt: TGTGCCAGCAGTTTAGGGGGGAAACAGCCCCAGCATTTT

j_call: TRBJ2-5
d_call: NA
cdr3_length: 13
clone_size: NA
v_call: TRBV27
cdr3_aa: CASSFPGAETQYF
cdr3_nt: TGTGCCAGCAGTTTTCCAGGGGCGGAGACCCAGTACTTC

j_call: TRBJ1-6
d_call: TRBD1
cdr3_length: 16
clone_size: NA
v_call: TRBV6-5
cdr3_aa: CASSYGTGQGDSPLHF
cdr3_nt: TGTGCCAGCAGTTACGGTACGGGACAGGGTGATTCACCCCTCCACTTT

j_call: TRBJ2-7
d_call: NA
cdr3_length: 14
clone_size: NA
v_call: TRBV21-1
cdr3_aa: CASSKPQGAHEQYF
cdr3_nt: TGTGCCAGCAGCAAACCCCAGGGGGCCCACGAGCAGTACTTC

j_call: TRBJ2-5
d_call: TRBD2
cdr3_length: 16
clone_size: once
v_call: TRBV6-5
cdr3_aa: CASSSLTSGVMETQYF
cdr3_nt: TGTGCCAGCAGTTCACTGACTAGCGGGGTTATGGAGACCCAGTACTTC

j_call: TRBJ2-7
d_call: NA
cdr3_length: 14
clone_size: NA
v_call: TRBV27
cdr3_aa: CASSWQGGGYEQYF
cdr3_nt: TGTGCCAGCAGTTGGCAGGGGGGAGGCTACGAGCAGTACTTC

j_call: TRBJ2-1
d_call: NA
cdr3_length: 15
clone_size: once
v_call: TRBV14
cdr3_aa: CASSLFGGPRHEQFF
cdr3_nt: TGTGCCAGCAGCCTTTTTGGGGGCCCCCGGCATGAGCAGTTCTTC

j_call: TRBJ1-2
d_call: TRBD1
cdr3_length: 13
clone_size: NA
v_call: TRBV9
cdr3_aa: CASSVSGGDGYTF
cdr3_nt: TGTGCCAGCAGCGTGTCAGGGGGCGATGGCTACACCTTC

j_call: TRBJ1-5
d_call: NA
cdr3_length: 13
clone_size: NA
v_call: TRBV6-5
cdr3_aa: CASSYDDHQPQHF
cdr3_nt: TGTGCCAGCAGTTACGACGACCATCAGCCCCAGCATTTT

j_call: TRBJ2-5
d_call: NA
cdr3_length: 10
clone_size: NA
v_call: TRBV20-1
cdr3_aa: CSARQETQYF
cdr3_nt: TGCAGTGCTCGGCAAGAGACCCAGTACTTC

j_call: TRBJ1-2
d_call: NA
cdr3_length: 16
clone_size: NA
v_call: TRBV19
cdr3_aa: CASSIVLGAINYGYTF
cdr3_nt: TGTGCCAGTAGTATAGTTTTGGGGGCGATTAACTATGGCTACACCTTC

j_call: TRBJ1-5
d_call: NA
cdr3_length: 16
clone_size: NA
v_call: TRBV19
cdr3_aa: CASSMLGSYSNQPQHF
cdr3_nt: TGTGCCAGTAGTATGCTTGGCAGCTATAGCAATCAGCCCCAGCATTTT

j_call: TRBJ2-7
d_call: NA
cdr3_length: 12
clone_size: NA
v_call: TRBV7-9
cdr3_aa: CASSLRQLEQYF
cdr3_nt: TGTGCCAGCAGCTTACGGCAGCTCGAGCAGTACTTC

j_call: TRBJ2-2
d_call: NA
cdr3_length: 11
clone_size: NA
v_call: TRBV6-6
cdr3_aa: CASSATGELFF
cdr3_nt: TGTGCCAGCTCGGCGACCGGGGAGCTGTTTTTT

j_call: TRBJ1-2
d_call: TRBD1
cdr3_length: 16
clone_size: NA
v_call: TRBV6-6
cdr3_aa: CASSKIRDSSLWGYTF
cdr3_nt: TGTGCCAGCAGTAAGATCCGGGACAGCTCCCTTTGGGGCTACACCTTC

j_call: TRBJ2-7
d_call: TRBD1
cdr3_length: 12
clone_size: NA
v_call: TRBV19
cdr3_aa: CASIGTGREQYF
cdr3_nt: TGTGCCAGCATCGGGACAGGGCGGGAGCAGTACTTC

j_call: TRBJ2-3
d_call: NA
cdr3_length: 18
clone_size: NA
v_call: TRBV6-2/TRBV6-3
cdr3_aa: CASSLIHTGHVSTDTQYF
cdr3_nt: TGTGCCAGCAGCCTCATCCACACAGGTCATGTTAGCACAGATACGCAGTATTTT

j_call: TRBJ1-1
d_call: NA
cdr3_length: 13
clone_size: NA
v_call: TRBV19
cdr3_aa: CASSIVGQTEAFF
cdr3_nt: TGTGCCAGTAGTATAGTAGGGCAGACTGAAGCTTTCTTT

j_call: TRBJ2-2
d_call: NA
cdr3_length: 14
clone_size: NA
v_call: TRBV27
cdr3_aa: CASTLGLYTGELFF
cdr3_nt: TGTGCCAGCACCTTGGGGCTGTACACCGGGGAGCTGTTTTTT

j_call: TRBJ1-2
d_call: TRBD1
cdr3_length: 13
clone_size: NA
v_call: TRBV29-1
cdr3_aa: CSGGQGTGHGYTF
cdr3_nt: TGCAGCGGCGGACAGGGAACGGGGCATGGCTACACCTTC

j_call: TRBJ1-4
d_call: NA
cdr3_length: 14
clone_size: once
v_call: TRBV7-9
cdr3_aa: CASSLKDTNEKLFF
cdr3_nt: TGTGCCAGCAGCTTAAAGGACACTAATGAAAAACTGTTTTTT

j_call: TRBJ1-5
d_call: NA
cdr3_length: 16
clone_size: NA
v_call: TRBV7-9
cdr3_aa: CASSLGTGTSNQPQHF
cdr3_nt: TGTGCCAGCAGCTTAGGTACCGGGACTTCCAATCAGCCCCAGCATTTT

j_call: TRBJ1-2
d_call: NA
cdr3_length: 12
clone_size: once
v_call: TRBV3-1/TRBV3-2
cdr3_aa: CASSRRNYGYTF
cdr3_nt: TGTGCCAGCAGCCGTCGGAACTATGGCTACACCTTC